Below are 5 T cell receptor beta chains sequenced from a single sample in a study of cytomegalovirus exposure and HLA in healthy donors. Primers: 60 Vbeta forward and 13 Jbeta reverse. Sequencing used immunoSEQ multiplex PCR; TCRdb keeps in-frame clones, though not all of them. Of some 140,000 clones in the sample, approximately 80% were seen once. The sample taken for sequencing was PBMCs. Receptors were obtained from a man aged 25 to 40 in good health and CMV-seronegative.

This rearrangement joins TRBV18 to TRBJ2-7; 14 nucleotides line up with TRBD2. The V segment lost 2 bases and the J segment 3 bases; nucleotides outside the gene matches: 0. CDR3 size: 15 residues. Germline assignment: CDR1 KGHSH and CDR2 LQKENI. The CDR3 DNA reads TGTGCCAGCTCACCAGGACTAGCGGGAGGCTACGAGCAGTACTTC. Translated: CASSPGLAGGYEQYF.

The V call is TRBV9, the J call TRBJ1-1, with TRBD1 as a possible D gene (5 bases). Germline CDR1 and CDR2: SGDLS and YYNGEE. There are 14 residues in the CDR3. Between the trimmed V and J ends, which lost 3 bases and 0 bases, there was a span of 9 bases. CDR3 sequence reads: CASSGGGLNTEAFF. The CDR3 DNA follows: TGTGCCAGCAGCGGGGGGGGACTGAACACTGAAGCTTTCTTT.

This chain links TRBV11-2 with TRBJ2-6; D unclear. The CDR3 spans 15 residues. Trimming took 2 bases from V and 4 from J, leaving 9 bases between them. CDR1 and CDR2 from the germline V gene are SGHAT and FQNNGV. The CDR3 loop is CASSLYLAGANVLTF. CDR3 DNA: TGTGCCAGCAGCTTATACCTTGCGGGGGCCAACGTCCTGACTTTC.

The chain recombines TRBV9 with TRBJ1-2; D is unresolved. The germline V gene encodes CDR1 SGDLS and CDR2 YYNGEE. V shed 0 bases and J shed 5 bases, with 5 bases lying between them. This CDR3 has 12 amino acids. CDR3 sequence: CASSVGPYGYTF. For the CDR3, the DNA is TGTGCCAGCAGCGTAGGGCCTTATGGCTACACCTTC.

The chain combines TRBV1 with TRBJ1-1; the table's D call TRBD1 went unverified against the DNA. TRBV1 is marked as a pseudogene. The CDR3 spans 15 residues. CDR3 in DNA: TGCACCAGCAGCCAAGACCAGGGTCTTTACACTGAAGCTTTCTTT. Translated, it gives CTSSQDQGLYTEAFF.